This TCR beta chain was sequenced in a study of vaccination effects on CD4 cells after COVID-19. Looked up from germline, CDR1 is ENHRY and CDR2 is SYGVKD. The ends lost 6 bases at V and 4 bases at J; junction bases unmatched: 5. This CDR3 region has 14 residues. This clone was detected only a few times. The antigen remains undetermined. Sequenced by immunoSEQ multiplex PCR; TCRdb stores in-frame clones only, minus some. The table lists about 44,000 clones, over 65% of them singletons. Isolating CD4+ T cells followed approximately 11 days of culture. PCR showed that the person got SARS-CoV-2 infection at some point between March and December 2020. Every participant took two doses of the BNT162b2 or mRNA-1273 vaccine. Researchers swapped half the medium for IL-2 medium on both days 3 and 7.

The sequence came from a human donor who had a prior SARS-CoV-2 infection. Sequenced here: CD4+ T cells from PBMCs cultured without peptide, sampled after COVID-19 vaccination. The genes are TRBV10-3 and TRBJ2-7; TRBD2 matches at 11 bases. The DNA of the CDR3 is TGTGCCATCAGCTGGGGACTAGCGGATTACGAGCAGTACTTC. Amino acid sequence: CAISWGLADYEQYF.